The T cell receptor (beta chain) described here comes from a study of shared clonotypes between healthy human individuals. Study details: A couple of female and a few male donors aged 18 to 49 were enrolled. Regarding the study as a whole: Investigators collected only blood, and repertoires in tissues likely differ.

Sequenced by immunoSEQ multiplex PCR; TCRdb stores in-frame clones only, minus some. The sample includes fewer than 1.6 million clones, about 98.5% of them seen just once. Trimming removed 6 bases at V and 4 bases at J, with 15 bases between. The CDR3 totals 14 residues. In germline, CDR1 is ENHRY, CDR2 SYGVKD. Into CD45RA+ naive and CD45RA-negative memory subsets, the CD4+ cells were split. As to this clone: Antigen unknown.

This chain connects TRBV10-3 to TRBJ1-1; weak D call: TRBD1 (6 bases). The source is a man younger than 40 in good health. The source material was naive CD4+ T cells sorted from blood. Subset meaning: CD45RA+ positively selected. Here the CDR3 DNA reads TGTGCCATCAGGGTCAGGGGCGGGAGCACTGAAGCTTTCTTT. Its protein product is CAIRVRGGSTEAFF.